The T cell receptor beta chain under discussion was sequenced for a study of CD8 T cells in Susac syndrome. RNA totalling roughly 0.45 to 1 ug underwent reverse transcription with random hexamers. TCR beta CDR3 was amplified by immunoSEQ multiplex PCR. This amplification extended across 54 Vbeta and 13 Jbeta segments. Using its own MiXCR run on the immunoSEQ multiplex PCR reads, TCRdb lists one record per CDR3 protein. Of under 300,000 distinct CDR3 sequences listed, 90% to 96% are singletons. CDR1 is SGHRS, CDR2 YFSETQ, per germline. V was clipped by 0 bases and J by 3 bases, with 13 bases between them. The length of the CDR3 is 15 residues.

This TCR was sampled from a human donor with Susac syndrome. This chain uses TRBV5-1 with TRBJ2-7, with D unresolved. The specimen was CD4+ T cells from PBMCs. The DNA of the CDR3 is TGCGCCAGCAGCTTGGGTAACTTTGTCAGCTACGAGCAGTACTTC. This encodes CASSLGNFVSYEQYF.